The clone carrying this TCR beta chain was recorded a few times. Its antigen is as yet unknown. RNA totalling roughly 0.45 to 1 ug underwent reverse transcription with random hexamers. TCRdb used MiXCR to reprocess the immunoSEQ multiplex PCR reads, holding one entry per CDR3 protein. The table has around 160,000 distinct CDR3 sequences, around 95% seen once. The authors sequenced TCR beta from blood CD8+ and CD4+ T cells. The controls were healthy donors who were matched for age and sex. The sample is drawn from a study of CD8 T cells in Susac syndrome. Whole-study results and caveats: It was acknowledged in the study that the number of individuals who were included in its TCR sequencing and HLA analysis was relatively small.

The sequence came from a human donor in good health. The sequencing input was CD4+ T cells from PBMCs.

The CDR3, as DNA: TGTGCCAGCAGCCTTACAGGTGGGGAGACCCAGTACTTC. It encodes CASSLTGGETQYF. The rearrangement links TRBV3-1 to TRBJ2-5, with a tentative D call TRBD1 (5 bases). The CDR3 consists of 13 residues. V shed 4 bases and J shed 5 bases, with 11 bases lying between them. CDR1 and CDR2 from the germline V gene are LGHDT and YNNKEL (reference sequence).